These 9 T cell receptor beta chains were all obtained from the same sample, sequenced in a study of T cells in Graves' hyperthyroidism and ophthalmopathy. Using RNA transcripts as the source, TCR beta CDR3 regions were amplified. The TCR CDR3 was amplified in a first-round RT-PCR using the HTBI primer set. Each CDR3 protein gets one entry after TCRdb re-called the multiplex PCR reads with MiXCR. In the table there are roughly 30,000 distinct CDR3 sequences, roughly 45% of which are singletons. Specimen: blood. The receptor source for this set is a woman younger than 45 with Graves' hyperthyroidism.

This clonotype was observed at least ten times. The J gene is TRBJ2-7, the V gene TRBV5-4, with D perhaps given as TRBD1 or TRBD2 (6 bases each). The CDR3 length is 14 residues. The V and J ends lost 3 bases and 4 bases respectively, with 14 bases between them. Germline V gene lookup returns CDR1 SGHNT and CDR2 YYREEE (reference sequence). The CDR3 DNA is TGTGCCAGCAGCTCAGGGGACTCAAGGTACGAGCAGTACTTC. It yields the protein CASSSGDSRYEQYF.

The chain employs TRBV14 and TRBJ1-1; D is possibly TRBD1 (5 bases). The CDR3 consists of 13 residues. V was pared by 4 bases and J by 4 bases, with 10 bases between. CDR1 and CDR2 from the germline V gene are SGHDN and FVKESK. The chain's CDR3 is CASSPGPGTEAFF. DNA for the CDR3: TGTGCCAGCAGCCCGGGGCCTGGCACTGAAGCTTTCTTT.

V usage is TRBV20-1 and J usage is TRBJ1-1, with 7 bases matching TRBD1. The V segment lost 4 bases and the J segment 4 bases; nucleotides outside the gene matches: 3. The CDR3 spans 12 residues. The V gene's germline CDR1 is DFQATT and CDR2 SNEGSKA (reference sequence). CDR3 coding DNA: TGCAGTGCTACAGGGGGGCTCACTGAAGCTTTCTTT. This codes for CSATGGLTEAFF.

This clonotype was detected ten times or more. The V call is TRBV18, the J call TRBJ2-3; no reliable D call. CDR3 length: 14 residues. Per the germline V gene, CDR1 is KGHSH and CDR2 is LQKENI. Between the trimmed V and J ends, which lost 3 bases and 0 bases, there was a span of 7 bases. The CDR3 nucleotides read TGTGCCAGCTCACCTAGACCAAGCACAGATACGCAGTATTTT. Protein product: CASSPRPSTDTQYF.

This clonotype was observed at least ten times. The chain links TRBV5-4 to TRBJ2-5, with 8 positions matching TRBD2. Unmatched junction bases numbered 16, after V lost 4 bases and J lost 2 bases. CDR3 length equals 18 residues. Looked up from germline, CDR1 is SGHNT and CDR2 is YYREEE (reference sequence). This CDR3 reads CASSPGGRGSPRQETQYF. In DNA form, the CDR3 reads TGTGCCAGCAGCCCGGGAGGGAGGGGATCCCCGCGACAAGAGACCCAGTACTTC. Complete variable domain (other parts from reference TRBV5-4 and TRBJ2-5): ETGVTQSPTHLIKTRGQQVTLRCSSQSGHNTVSWYQQALGQGPQFIFQYYREEENGRGNFPPRFSGLQFPNYSSELNVNALELDDSALYLCASSPGGRGSPRQETQYFGPGTRLLVL.

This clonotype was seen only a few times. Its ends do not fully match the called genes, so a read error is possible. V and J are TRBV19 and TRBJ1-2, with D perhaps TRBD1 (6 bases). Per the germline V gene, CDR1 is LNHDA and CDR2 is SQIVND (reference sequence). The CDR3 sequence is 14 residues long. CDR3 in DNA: TGTGCCAGTAGGATAGAACAGGGCGGCCATGGCTACACCTTC. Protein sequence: CASRIEQGGHGYTF.

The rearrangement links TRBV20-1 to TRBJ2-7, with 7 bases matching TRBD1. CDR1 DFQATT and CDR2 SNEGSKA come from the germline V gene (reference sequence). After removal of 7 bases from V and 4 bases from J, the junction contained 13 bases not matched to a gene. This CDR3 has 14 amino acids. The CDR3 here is CSVPDRVQGYEQYF. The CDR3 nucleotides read TGCAGTGTCCCCGACAGGGTTCAAGGGTACGAGCAGTACTTC.

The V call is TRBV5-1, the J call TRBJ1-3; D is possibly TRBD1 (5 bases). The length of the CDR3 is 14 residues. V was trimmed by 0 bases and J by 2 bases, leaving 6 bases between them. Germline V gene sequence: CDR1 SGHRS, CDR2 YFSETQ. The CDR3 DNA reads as TGCGCCAGCAGCTTGGGGACAACTGGAAACACCATATATTTT. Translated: CASSLGTTGNTIYF.

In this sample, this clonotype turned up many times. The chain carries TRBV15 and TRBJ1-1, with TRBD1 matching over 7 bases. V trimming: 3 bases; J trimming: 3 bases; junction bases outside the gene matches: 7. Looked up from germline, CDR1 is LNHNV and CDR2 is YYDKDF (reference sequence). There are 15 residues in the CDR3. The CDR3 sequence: CATSSETGPDTEAFF. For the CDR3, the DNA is TGTGCCACCAGCAGCGAGACAGGGCCCGACACTGAAGCTTTCTTT.